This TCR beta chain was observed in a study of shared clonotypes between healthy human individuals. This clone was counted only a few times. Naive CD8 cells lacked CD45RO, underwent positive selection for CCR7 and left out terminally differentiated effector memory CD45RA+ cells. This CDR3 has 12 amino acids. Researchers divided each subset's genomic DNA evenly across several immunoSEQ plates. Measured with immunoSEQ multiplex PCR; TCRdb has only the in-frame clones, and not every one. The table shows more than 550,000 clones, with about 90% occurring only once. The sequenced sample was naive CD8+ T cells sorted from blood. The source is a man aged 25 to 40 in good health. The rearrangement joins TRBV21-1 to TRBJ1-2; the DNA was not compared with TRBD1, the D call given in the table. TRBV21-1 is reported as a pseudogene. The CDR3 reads CASSDRRGGYTF. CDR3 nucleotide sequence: TGTGCCAGCAGTGACAGAAGGGGTGGCTACACCTTC.